This T cell receptor (beta chain) was recorded in a study of metastatic and nonmetastatic thyroid tumors. Study at large: Malignant thyroid and benign thyroid patients provided blood and tumor or nodule tissue whose repertoires were compared. General study results and limits: It was reportedly found that TCR beta diversity was significantly higher in malignant thyroid tumors than in benign nodules, a difference seen in both blood and tumor samples.

In its sample, this clone was seen a few times. What it binds is unknown. The junction departs from germline at one end; a sequencing error may be responsible. Germline V gene lookup returns CDR1 MNHNS and CDR2 SASEGT. This CDR3 region has 15 residues. Treatment of any kind had been given to no patient before thyroid surgery. Under the authors' procedure: CDR3 was compared across clinicopathological groups, and the resulting differences were used to build a distant-metastasis classifier for papillary thyroid cancer. TCRdb recomputed clones from the PCR reads via MiXCR. The V and J calls here are based on TCRdb, not the publication. The profile shows over 30,000 clones, over 25% of them singletons.

The J gene is TRBJ2-1, the V gene TRBV6-1; 8 nucleotides align to TRBD2. The sequence came from a female donor with papillary thyroid cancer or a benign thyroid nodule (not recorded which). Some clones in this sample may be carry-over from other donors' samples. Sequenced: blood. The CDR3 DNA reads TGTGCCAGCCGTGACCTAGCGGGCTCCTACAATGAGCAGTTCTTC. Translated: CASRDLAGSYNEQFF.